This TCR beta chain derives from a study of cytomegalovirus exposure and HLA in healthy donors. Study-level findings and limits: Cytomegalovirus-associated status was assigned to roughly 160 TCR beta chains.

Assay: immunoSEQ multiplex PCR; the TCRdb copy retains only in-frame clones and omits some. The data contain some 210,000 clones, 87% of them seen just once; the ten biggest clones take up roughly 2%. Remarks on this clone: What it binds is unknown.

The sequenced material came from PBMCs. The sequence derives from a woman under 30 in good health and CMV-seropositive.

The CDR3 nucleotides are TGTGCCAGCAGTGAAGGAAAAGGGGCCTCGCTTTTGCCCCAGCATTTT. Residues: CASSEGKGASLLPQHF. The chain joins TRBV6-1 to TRBJ1-5; tentatively, D is TRBD1 (5 bases). Germline CDR1 is MNHNS and CDR2 is SASEGT. The CDR3 consists of 16 residues. The V gene lost 1 base and the J gene lost 9 bases, with 19 bases spanning the gap.